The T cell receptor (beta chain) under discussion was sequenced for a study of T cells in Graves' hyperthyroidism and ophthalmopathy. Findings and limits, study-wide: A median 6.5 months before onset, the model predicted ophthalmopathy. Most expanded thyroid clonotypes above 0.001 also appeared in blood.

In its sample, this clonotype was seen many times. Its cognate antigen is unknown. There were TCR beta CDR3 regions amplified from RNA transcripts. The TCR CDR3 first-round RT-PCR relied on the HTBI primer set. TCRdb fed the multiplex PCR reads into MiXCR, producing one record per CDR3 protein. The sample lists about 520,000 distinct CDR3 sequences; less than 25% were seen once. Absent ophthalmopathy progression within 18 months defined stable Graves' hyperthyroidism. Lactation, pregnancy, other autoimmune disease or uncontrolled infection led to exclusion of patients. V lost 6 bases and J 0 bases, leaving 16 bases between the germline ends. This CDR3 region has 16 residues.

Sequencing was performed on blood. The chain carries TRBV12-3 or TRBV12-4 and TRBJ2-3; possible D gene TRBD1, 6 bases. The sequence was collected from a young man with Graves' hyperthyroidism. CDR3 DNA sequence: TGTGCCAGCAGCCCTTTAGATAGGGGGAGCACAGATACGCAGTATTTT. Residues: CASSPLDRGSTDTQYF.